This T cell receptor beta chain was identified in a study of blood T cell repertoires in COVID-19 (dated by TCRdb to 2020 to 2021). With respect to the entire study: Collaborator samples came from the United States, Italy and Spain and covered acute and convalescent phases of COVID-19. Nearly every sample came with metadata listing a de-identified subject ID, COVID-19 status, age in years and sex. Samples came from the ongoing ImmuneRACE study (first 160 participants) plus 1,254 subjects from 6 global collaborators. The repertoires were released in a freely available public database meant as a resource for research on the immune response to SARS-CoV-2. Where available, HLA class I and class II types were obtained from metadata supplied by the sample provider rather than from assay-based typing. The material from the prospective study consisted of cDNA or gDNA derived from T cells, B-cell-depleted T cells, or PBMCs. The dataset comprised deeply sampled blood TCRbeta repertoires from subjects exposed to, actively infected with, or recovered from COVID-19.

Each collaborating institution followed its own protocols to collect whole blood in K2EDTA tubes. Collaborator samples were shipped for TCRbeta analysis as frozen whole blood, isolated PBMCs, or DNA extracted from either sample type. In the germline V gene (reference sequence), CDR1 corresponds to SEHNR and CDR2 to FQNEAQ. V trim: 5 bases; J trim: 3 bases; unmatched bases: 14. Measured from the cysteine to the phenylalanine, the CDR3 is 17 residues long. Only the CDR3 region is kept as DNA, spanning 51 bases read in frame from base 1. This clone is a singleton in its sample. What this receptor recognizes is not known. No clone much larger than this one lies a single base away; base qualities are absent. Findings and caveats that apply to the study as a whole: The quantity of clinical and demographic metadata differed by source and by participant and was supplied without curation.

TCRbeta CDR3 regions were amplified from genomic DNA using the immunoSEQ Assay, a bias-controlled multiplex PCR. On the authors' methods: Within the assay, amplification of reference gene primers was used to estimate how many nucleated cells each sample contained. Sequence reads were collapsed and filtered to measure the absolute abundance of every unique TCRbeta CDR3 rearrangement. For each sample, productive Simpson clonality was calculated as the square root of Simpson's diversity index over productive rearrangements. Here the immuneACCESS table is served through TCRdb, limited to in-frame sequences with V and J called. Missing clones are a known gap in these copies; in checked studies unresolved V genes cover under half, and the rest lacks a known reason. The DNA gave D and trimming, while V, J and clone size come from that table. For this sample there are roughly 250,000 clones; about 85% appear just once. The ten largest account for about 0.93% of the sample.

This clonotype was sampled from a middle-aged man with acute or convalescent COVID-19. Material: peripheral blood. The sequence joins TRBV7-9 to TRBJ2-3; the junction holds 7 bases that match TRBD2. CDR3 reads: CASSLPWEGGGTDTQYF. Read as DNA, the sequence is TGTGCCAGCAGCCTTCCATGGGAAGGCGGGGGAACAGATACGCAGTATTTT.